This TCR beta chain was identified during a study of OX40 agonist ivuxolimab in advanced cancers. Study in general: Aged about 20 to 80 with a mean of approximately 57 years, they were about 78% male. Findings of the study overall: More expanded clones were seen, on average, in CD8+ T cells than in CD4+. The study did not work out the antigen specificity of the expanded peripheral T cells.

Turning to this clone: The antigen is not known.

Repertoires were generated with immunoSEQ multiplex PCR, while TCRdb's copy carries only in-frame clones and drops some. The profile shows 55,000 to 85,000 clones, 90% to 95% of them singletons. Germline V lookup: CDR1 SGDLS, CDR2 YYNGEE. The CDR3 is 15 residues long. The germline V and J ends were trimmed by 3 bases and 3 bases, with 12 bases remaining between them. The specimen was CD4+ or CD8+ T cells sorted from blood, collected in a trial of the OX40 agonist ivuxolimab. The V gene is TRBV9, the J gene TRBJ1-4; a possible D gene is TRBD1 (5 bases). The sequence was collected from an adult with an advanced solid tumor such as melanoma, head and neck, liver or kidney cancer. The CDR3 nucleotides are TGTGCCAGCAGCGCAGAGGGGAGGTCTAATGAAAAACTGTTTTTT. Translating it yields CASSAEGRSNEKLFF.